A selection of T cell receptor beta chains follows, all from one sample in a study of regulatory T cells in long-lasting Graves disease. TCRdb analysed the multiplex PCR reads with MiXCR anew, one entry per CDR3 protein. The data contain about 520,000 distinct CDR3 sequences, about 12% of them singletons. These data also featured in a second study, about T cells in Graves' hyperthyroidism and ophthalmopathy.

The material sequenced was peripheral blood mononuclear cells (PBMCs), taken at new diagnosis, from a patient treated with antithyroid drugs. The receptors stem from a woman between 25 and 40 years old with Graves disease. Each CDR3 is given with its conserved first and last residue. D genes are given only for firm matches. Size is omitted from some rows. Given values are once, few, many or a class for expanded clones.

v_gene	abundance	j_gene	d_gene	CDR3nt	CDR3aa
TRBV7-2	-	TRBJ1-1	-	TGTGCCAGCAGCTTAGATGTGGGTTCAGAAGCTTTCTTT	CASSLDVGSEAFF
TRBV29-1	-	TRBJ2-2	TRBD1	TGCAGCGTGAACACAGGGGCGAACACCGGGGAGCTGTTTTTT	CSVNTGANTGELFF
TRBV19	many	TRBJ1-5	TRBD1	TGTGCCAGTAGGGAGGGACAGGGATCGTATCAGCCCCAGCATTTT	CASREGQGSYQPQHF
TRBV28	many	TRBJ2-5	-	TGTGCCAGCAGTTTAAACGCGGGGATACAAGAGACCCAGTACTTC	CASSLNAGIQETQYF
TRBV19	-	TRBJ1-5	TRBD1	TGTGCCACCTCGGGGACAGAACTTTACAGCAATCAGCCCCAGCATTTT	CATSGTELYSNQPQHF
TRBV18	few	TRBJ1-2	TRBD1	TGTGCCAGCTCGCCGATGACAGGGGAAAAGAATGGCTACACCTTC	CASSPMTGEKNGYTF
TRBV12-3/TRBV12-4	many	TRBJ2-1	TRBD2	TGTGCCAGCAGCCCGACTAGCGACTACAATGAGCAGTTCTTC	CASSPTSDYNEQFF
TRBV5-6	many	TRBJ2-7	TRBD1	TGTGCCAGCAGCTTCATGACAGGGGGATCCTACGAGCAGTACTTC	CASSFMTGGSYEQYF
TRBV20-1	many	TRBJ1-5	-	TGCAGTGCTAGAACCGGGGGATACTTTCAGCCCCAGCATTTT	CSARTGGYFQPQHF
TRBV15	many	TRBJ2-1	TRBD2	TGTGCCACCAGCAGAGGGACTAGCGGGAGGAATGAGCAGTTCTTC	CATSRGTSGRNEQFF
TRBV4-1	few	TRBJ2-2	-	TGCGCCAGCAGCCTAACGGGACCTTATTTGTCTGGGGAGCTGTTTTTT	CASSLTGPYLSGELFF
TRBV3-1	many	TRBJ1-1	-	TGTGCCAGCAGCCAAGATCAATGGGGGGGAGGGAACACTGAAGCTTTCTTT	CASSQDQWGGGNTEAFF
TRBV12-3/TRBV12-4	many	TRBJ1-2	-	TGTGCCAGCAGGTTGACCCGCGCGGGCTACACCTTC	CASRLTRAGYTF
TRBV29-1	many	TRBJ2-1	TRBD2	TGCAGCGTCTCGACTAGCGCATCCTACAATGAGCAGTTCTTC	CSVSTSASYNEQFF
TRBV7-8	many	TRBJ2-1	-	TGTGCCAGCAGCTTAGAACCCCCCTACAATGAGCAGTTCTTC	CASSLEPPYNEQFF